The sample holds a few counts of the clone carrying this T cell receptor (beta chain). V was pared by 1 base and J by 0 bases, with 2 bases of the junction left unmatched. The CDR3 runs 16 residues. These data come from a study of blood T cells in healthy people across ages. The total RNA that was extracted per sample amounted to at least 5 micrograms. The second PCR ran roughly 6 to 12 cycles with a sample-barcoded 5' primer and J-beta primers. TCRdb re-called the 5' RACE reads with MiXCR, one entry per CDR3 protein. The table shows fewer than 1,200,000 distinct CDR3 sequences, with around 27% occurring only once. In addition, the sample was reused for a study of T cells of mothers and their children.

The receptor was isolated from a girl under 10 years old in good health. Sequencing input: blood. J is TRBJ2-1 and V is TRBV12-3 or TRBV12-4; 8 bases fit TRBD2. CDR3 sequence: CASSLELAGSYNEQFF. CDR3 sequence (DNA): TGTGCCAGCAGTTTAGAGCTAGCGGGCTCCTACAATGAGCAGTTCTTC.